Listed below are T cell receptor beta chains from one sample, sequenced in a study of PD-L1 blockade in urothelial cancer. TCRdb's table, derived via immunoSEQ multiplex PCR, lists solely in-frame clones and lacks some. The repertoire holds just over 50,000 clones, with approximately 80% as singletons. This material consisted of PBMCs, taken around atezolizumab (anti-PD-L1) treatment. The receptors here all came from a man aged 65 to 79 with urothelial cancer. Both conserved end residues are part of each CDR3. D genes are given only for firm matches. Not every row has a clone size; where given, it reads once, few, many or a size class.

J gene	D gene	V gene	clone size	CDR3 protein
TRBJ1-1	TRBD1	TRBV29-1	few	CSGRDREAFF
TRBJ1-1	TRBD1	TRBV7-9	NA	CASRRDRDLLKAFF
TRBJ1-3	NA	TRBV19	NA	CASRSRYSGNTIYF
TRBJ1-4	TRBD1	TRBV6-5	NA	CASSSTGVREKLFF
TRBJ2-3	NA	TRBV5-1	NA	CASSLGQDVGTDTQYF
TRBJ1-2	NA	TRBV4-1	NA	CASSQEWRVSTYGYTF
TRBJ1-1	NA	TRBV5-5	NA	CASSPSRGHNTEAFF
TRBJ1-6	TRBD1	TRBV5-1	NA	CASSPAGGNSPLHF
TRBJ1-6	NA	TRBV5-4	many	CASSFGQGNGSPLHF
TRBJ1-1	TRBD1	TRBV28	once	CASSLPGNRGKNTEAFF
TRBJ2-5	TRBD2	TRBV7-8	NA	CASSFRAPSTGREGQQTQYF
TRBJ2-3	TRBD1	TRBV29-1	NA	CSVARDRVTDTQYF
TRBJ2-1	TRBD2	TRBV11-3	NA	CASSPGLAAYNEQFF
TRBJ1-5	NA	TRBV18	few	CASSSDRNNQPQHF
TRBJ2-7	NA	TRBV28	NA	CASSPQWGERAGYEQYF
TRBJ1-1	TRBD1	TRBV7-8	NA	CASSGGTGDTEAFF
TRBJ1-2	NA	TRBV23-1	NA	CASSQSAAQYGYTF
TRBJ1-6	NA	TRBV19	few	CASSSNLRRGSYNSPLHF
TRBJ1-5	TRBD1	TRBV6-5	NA	CASKDRAYSNQPQHF
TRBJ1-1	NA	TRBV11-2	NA	CASSPLDWTNTEAFF
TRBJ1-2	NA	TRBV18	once	CASSPRAVQAGWHGYTF
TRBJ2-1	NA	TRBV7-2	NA	CASSLVGLGGNEQFF
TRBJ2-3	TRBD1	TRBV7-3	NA	CASSLSGRGRVDTQYF
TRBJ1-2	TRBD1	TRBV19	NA	CASRQPGQGRFYGYTF
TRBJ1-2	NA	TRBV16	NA	CASSQLGSYTF
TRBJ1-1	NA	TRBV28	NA	CASSPPGAVNTEAFF
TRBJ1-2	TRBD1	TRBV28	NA	CASSARGRTFYGYTF
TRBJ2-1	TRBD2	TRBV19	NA	CASSIVAGGMYLVGEQFF
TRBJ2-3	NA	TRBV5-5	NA	CASRTQSTDTQYF
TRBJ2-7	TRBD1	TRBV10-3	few	CAISGPDRGSYEQYF
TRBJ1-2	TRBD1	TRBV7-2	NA	CASSPSGTGKANYGYTF
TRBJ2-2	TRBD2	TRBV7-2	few	CASSSLAGGSIGGELFF
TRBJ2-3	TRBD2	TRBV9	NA	CASSVTSGGPGDTQYF
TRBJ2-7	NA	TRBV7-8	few	CASSRLSRETGEQYF
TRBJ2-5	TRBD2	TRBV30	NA	CAWSVGGREETQYF
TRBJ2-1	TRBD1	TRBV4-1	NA	CASSDQQGWNEQFF
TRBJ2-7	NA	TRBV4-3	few	CASSQLGASTGEQYF
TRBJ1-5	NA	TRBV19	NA	CASSTGGGGLGQPQHF
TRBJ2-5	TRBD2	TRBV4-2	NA	CASSQDYKASGGQETQYF
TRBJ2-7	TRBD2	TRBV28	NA	CASSLGAGAHEQYF
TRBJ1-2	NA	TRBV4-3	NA	CASSQGGGAGYYGYTF
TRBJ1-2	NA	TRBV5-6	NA	CASSLPQGDNGYTF
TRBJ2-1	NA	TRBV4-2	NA	CASSQDLFVNEQFF
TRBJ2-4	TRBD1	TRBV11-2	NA	CASSGRQGGTLAKNIQYF
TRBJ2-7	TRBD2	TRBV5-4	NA	CASSPGGAATYEQYF
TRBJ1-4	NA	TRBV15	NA	CATSAGVNEKLFF
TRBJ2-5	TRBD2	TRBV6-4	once	CASSGRLAGGEETQYF
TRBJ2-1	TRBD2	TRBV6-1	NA	CASSGAGGSYNEQFF
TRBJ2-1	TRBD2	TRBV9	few	CASSVEGTSYNEQFF
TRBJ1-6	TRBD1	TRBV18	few	CASSQQGHNSPLHF
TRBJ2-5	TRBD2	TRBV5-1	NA	CASSSNRLAGVETQYF
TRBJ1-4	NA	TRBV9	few	CASSVMTGKGEKLFF
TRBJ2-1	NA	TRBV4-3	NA	CASSSDRGISYNEQFF
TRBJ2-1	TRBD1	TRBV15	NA	CATSRERGQLHEQFF